This record covers a single TCR beta chain. Its antigen remains undetermined. One base away there is no much larger clone; base qualities are not given. TCRbeta CDR3 regions were amplified from genomic DNA using the immunoSEQ Assay, a bias-controlled multiplex PCR. Under the source paper's analysis protocol: Nucleated cell counts per sample were estimated from amplification of reference gene primers within the assay. To quantify the absolute abundance of each unique TCRbeta CDR3 rearrangement, sequence reads were collapsed and filtered. Productive Simpson clonality was computed per sample as the square root of Simpson's diversity index over productive rearrangements. As stored in TCRdb, this immuneACCESS dataset retains in-frame rearrangements with V and J assigned. A fraction of the clones does not appear; measured against another copy, unresolved V genes explain less than half of the discrepancy, and the remainder lacks a known reason. The DNA gave D and trimming, while V, J and clone size come from that table. Present in this sample are around 260,000 clones, roughly 90% of which were seen just once. The ten most abundant clones make up 2.2% of the sample.

This sample stems from a study of blood T cell repertoires in COVID-19 (dated by TCRdb to about 2020). Background for the entire study: Collaborator samples came from the United States, Italy and Spain and covered acute and convalescent phases of COVID-19. The samples were drawn from two sources: the first 160 participants of the ongoing ImmuneRACE study, and fewer than 1,500 subjects contributed by 6 global collaborators. Where HLA class I and class II types were available, the types were taken from metadata supplied by the sample provider, not from assay-based typing. Deeply sampled blood TCRbeta repertoires from subjects exposed to, actively infected with, or recovered from COVID-19 were included in the dataset. The repertoires were made available in a free public database intended to serve as a resource for research on the immune response to SARS-CoV-2. The prospective study material was composed of cDNA or gDNA derived from T cells, B-cell-depleted T cells, or PBMCs. Nearly every sample came with metadata listing a de-identified subject ID, COVID-19 status, age in years and sex. Overall results and qualifications from the work: The amount of clinical and demographic metadata varied by source and participant and was provided uncurated.

From a lookup of the germline V gene, CDR1 and CDR2 are ENHRY and SYGVKD. Counted from cysteine to phenylalanine, this CDR3 has 15 amino acids. Only CDR3 DNA remains: 45 bases, in frame from the first base. The V end loses 6 bases and the J end loses 0 bases, and a stretch of 14 bases separates them. One collaborating source in Seattle enrolled patients while the patients were actively infected and followed the patients over time throughout the course of disease. Collaborating institutions collected whole blood in K2EDTA tubes following their own protocols. For TCRbeta analysis, collaborators shipped samples as frozen whole blood, isolated PBMCs, or DNA extracted from either of those sample types.

This TCR was sampled from a woman younger than 45 with COVID-19, enrolled during active disease. The sample comprised peripheral blood. The V gene is TRBV10-3 and the J gene is TRBJ1-1; TRBD1 is possibly the D segment (6 matching bases). The encoded CDR3 is CAISARTDMNTEAFF. The nucleotide sequence reads as follows: TGTGCCATCAGCGCCCGGACAGATATGAACACTGAAGCTTTCTTT.